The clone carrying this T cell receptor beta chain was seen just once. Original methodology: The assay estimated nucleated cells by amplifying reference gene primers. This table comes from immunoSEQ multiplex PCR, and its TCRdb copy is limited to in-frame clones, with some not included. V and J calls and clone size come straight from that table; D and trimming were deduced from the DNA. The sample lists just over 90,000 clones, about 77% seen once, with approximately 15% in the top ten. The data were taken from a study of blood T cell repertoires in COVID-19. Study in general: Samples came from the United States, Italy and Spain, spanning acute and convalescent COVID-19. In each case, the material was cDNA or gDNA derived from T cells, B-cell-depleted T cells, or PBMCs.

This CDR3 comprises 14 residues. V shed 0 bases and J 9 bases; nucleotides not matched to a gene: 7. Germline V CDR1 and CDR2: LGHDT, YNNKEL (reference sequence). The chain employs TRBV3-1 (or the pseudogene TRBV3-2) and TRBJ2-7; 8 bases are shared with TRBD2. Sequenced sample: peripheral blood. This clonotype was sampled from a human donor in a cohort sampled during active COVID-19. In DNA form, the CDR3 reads TGTGCCAGCAGCCAAGAATCGGGAGGGCCGGGGCAGTACTTC. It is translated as CASSQESGGPGQYF.